This TCR beta chain was sequenced during a study of regulatory T cells in long-lasting Graves disease. Study findings and constraints: Patients with persistent disease showed a bias toward TRBV28, TRBJ1-2 and TRBJ2-5. Results may be inaccurate due to the small sample size.

This clonotype was seen only a few times. As yet, its antigen is unknown. A read error is possible here, since a much larger clone lies one base away. Time point specified: newly diagnosed GD, antithyroid drugs for less than 3 months. PBMC-derived RNA was used for the TCR library. Guidelines of the American Thyroid Association were used to diagnose Graves' disease. The V and J ends lost 4 bases and 0 bases, in that order; junction bases with no gene match: 5. This CDR3 has 16 amino acids. The V gene's germline CDR1 is LGHDT and CDR2 YNNKEL (reference sequence). Through Arm-PCR of CDR3 regions and iRepertoire HTBI primers, TCR beta libraries were built. Study processing details: The samples yielded approximately 62 TRBV and some 15 TRBJ segments. TCRdb processed the multiplex PCR reads anew with MiXCR; each CDR3 protein has one entry. TCRdb's processing, not the authors', yielded these V and J calls. The data show around 420,000 distinct CDR3 sequences, with around a sixth seen just once and over 20% held by the top ten.

The source material was peripheral blood mononuclear cells (PBMCs), sampled at new diagnosis, from a patient treated with antithyroid drugs. The TCR originated in a female donor with Graves disease. The V call is TRBV3-1, the J call TRBJ2-7; 11 bases are a match to TRBD1. CDR3 in DNA: TGTGCCAGCAGCCCCCTCGGGACAGGGGGCTCCTACGAGCAGTACTTC. The encoded protein is CASSPLGTGGSYEQYF.